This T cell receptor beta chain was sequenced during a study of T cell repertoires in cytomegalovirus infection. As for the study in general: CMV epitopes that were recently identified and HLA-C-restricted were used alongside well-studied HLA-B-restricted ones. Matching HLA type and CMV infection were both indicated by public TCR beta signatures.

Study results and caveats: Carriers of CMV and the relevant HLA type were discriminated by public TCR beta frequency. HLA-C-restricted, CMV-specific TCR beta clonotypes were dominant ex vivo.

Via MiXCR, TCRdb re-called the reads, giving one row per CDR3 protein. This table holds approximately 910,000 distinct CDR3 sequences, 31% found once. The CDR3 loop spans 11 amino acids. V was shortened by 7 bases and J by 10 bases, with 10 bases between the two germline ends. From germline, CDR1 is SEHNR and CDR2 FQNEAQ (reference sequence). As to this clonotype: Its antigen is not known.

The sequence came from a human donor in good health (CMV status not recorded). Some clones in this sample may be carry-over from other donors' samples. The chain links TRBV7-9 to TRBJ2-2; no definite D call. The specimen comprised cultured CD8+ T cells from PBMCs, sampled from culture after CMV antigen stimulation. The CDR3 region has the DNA TGTGCCAGCATCCCCGAAGCGGAGCTGTTTTTT. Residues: CASIPEAELFF.